Each of the 7 T cell receptor beta chains below was sequenced from the same sample in a study of identical twins. Each CDR3 protein gets one entry after TCRdb re-called the 5' RACE reads with MiXCR. This sample has 550,000 to 800,000 distinct CDR3 sequences, with about 7.6% found just once. These data also formed part of another study, on yellow fever vaccine responses in identical twins.

Material for sequencing was PBMCs. These receptors originate from a woman aged 18-29 years in good health.

This chain joins TRBV12-3 or TRBV12-4 and TRBJ2-7; the match to TRBD1 covers 7 bases. Trimming cost V 5 bases and J 2 bases; bases outside gene matches: 6. This CDR3 contains 14 residues. CDR3 in amino acids: CASSDYGTAYEQYF. The CDR3 DNA sequence: TGTGCCAGCAGTGACTACGGGACAGCCTACGAGCAGTACTTC.

The rearrangement uses TRBV20-1 and TRBJ2-5; tentatively, D is TRBD1 (7 bases). The V gene lost 8 bases and the J gene lost 5 bases, with 24 bases spanning the gap. The CDR3 has 15 amino acids. Germline V gene sequence: CDR1 DFQATT, CDR2 SNEGSKA (reference sequence). The DNA of the CDR3 is TGCAGTCCCCGCCCTATACAGGGGAGGAGGGAGACCCAGTACTTC. Protein sequence: CSPRPIQGRRETQYF.

This clonotype has just a few counts. The CDR3 loop is CSVGRDRVPEAFF. The CDR3 region has the DNA TGCAGCGTTGGCCGGGACAGGGTCCCTGAAGCTTTCTTT. The chain combines TRBV29-1 with TRBJ1-1; TRBD1 aligns across 9 bases. The V segment lost 4 bases and the J segment 6 bases; nucleotides outside the gene matches: 6. CDR3 size: 13 residues. The germline V gene encodes CDR1 SQVTM and CDR2 ANQGSEA.

In the case of this clonotype: This clone may be a read error of a much larger clone one base away. V and J are TRBV12-3 or TRBV12-4 and TRBJ2-3, with D perhaps TRBD2 (7 bases). This CDR3 contains 15 residues. The CDR3 sequence is CASSLRGRGTDTQNF. CDR3 bases: TGTGCCAGCAGTTTGAGGGGGAGGGGCACAGATACGCAGAATTTT.

This clonotype was observed at least ten times. The chain joins TRBV6-1 to TRBJ1-1; 10 nucleotides match TRBD1. This CDR3 region has 13 residues. With 6 bases clipped from V and 7 bases from J, the junction kept 5 bases outside the gene matches. Germline-derived CDR1 and CDR2 are MNHNS and SASEGT. This CDR3 reads CASSDRGLSEAFF. In DNA, the CDR3 is TGTGCCAGCAGCGACAGGGGGCTGAGTGAAGCTTTCTTT.

About this clonotype: The conserved final phenylalanine or tryptophan is absent from the CDR3, which likely points to a read error. The V call is TRBV5-1, the J call TRBJ2-1, with no clear D. CDR1 SGHRS and CDR2 YFSETQ come from the germline V gene. The CDR3 extends over 15 amino acids. The V and J ends lost 6 bases and 0 bases respectively, with 13 bases between them. CDR3: CASKETEISYNEQFL. The CDR3 coding sequence is TGCGCCAGCAAAGAGACGGAGATCTCCTACAATGAGCAGTTCCTC.

With respect to this clonotype: At one end the junction does not follow the germline gene, possibly because of a read error. The rearrangement joins TRBV20-1 to TRBJ2-1, with TRBD1 matching 9 bases. Germline CDR1 is DFQATT and CDR2 is SNEGSKA (reference sequence). CDR3 length: 17 amino acids. The CDR3 region has the DNA TGCTGTGCCGTTTACCCGACCGGGACAGGGAGTAAGAATGAGCAGTTCTTC. Protein product: CCAVYPTGTGSKNEQFF.